Below, one T cell receptor (beta chain) is given with its context. This specimen comes from a study of cytomegalovirus exposure and HLA in healthy donors. Across the whole study: Early on, a data release was issued that held roughly 84 million unique TCRs from HLA-typed donors. Clustering assigned about 76% of the roughly 370 genotyped donors to the Caucasian-associated ancestry cluster.

Researchers ran the PCR with 60 Vbeta and 13 Jbeta primers. Method: immunoSEQ multiplex PCR; TCRdb's copy keeps in-frame clones and lacks some. The repertoire has 140,000 to 150,000 clones, roughly two thirds of them found once; the top ten carry roughly 1.8%. The CDR3 extends over 15 amino acids. V was cut by 4 bases and J by 4 bases, with 14 bases left in between. Germline CDR1 SEHNR, CDR2 FQNEAQ (reference sequence). Sample: PBMCs. The chain is built from TRBV7-9 and TRBJ1-3; D unclear. The origin of this receptor is a male donor in good health and CMV-seronegative. The CDR3 bases are TGTGCCAGCAGCTCCATGTCAATAGTCGGAAACACCATATATTTT. It translates to CASSSMSIVGNTIYF.